These T cell receptor beta chains were read from a single sample in a study of Graves' ophthalmopathy and Graves' hyperthyroidism. A single record per CDR3 protein comes from TCRdb applying MiXCR to the multiplex PCR reads. The data contain about 620,000 distinct CDR3 sequences, about 20% of them singletons. The sequencing input was peripheral blood. The receptors were sampled from a woman younger than 35 with stable Graves' hyperthyroidism. Some clones in this sample may be carry-over from other donors' samples. Each CDR3 is given with its conserved first and last residue. Fields, in order: V gene, D gene, clone size, J gene, CDR3 DNA, CDR3 protein. D genes are given only for firm matches. The listing skips clone size in some rows; elsewhere it reads once, few, many or a size class.

TRBV12-3/TRBV12-4	-	many	TRBJ1-1	TGTGCCAGCAAAATTTTCAGCAGAAATGAAGCTTTCTTT	CASKIFSRNEAFF
TRBV30	-	-	TRBJ2-7	TGTGCCTGGAGTGTAGGGTACAGCTACGAGCAGTACTTC	CAWSVGYSYEQYF
TRBV6-4	TRBD2	-	TRBJ2-7	TGTGCCAGCAGTGACCCCTCTACTAGCGGGAATTTCTACGAGCAGTACTTC	CASSDPSTSGNFYEQYF
TRBV28	TRBD1	many	TRBJ2-7	TGTGCCAGCAGTCCATGGGGAGAGACAGGGGGCGCCCTGGCCTACGAGCAGTACTTC	CASSPWGETGGALAYEQYF
TRBV6-1	TRBD1	many	TRBJ1-2	TGTGCCAGCAGTGCCGCCGGGACAGGGGGCGCTGGCTACACCTTC	CASSAAGTGGAGYTF
TRBV12-3/TRBV12-4	-	many	TRBJ1-6	TGTGCCAGCAGCCGGACGGGTAATTCACCCCTCCACTTT	CASSRTGNSPLHF
TRBV12-3/TRBV12-4	TRBD1	many	TRBJ1-2	TGTGCCAGCAGCTCGACAGGGATTTATGGCTACACCTTC	CASSSTGIYGYTF
TRBV7-2	-	many	TRBJ1-1	TGTGCCAGCAGCTTCCAGTACACTGAAGCTTTCTTT	CASSFQYTEAFF
TRBV7-9	TRBD1	-	TRBJ2-7	TGTGCCAGCAGCCAAACAGGGGGCGTCTACGAGCAGTACTTC	CASSQTGGVYEQYF
TRBV20-1	TRBD1	many	TRBJ1-1	TGCAGTGCCAACAGGGGGCCGAACACTGAAGCTTTCTTT	CSANRGPNTEAFF
TRBV6-1	-	many	TRBJ1-2	TGTGCCAGCAGTGAGGGGCAGGACTATGGCCACACCTTC	CASSEGQDYGHTF
TRBV6-1	-	many	TRBJ1-1	TGTGCCAGCAGTGAAGTAACTGGCAGGGTGACTGAAGCTTTCTTT	CASSEVTGRVTEAFF
TRBV12-5	-	many	TRBJ1-1	TGTGCTAGTGGTTTGGCATCACAGGCGTCCACTGAAGCTTTCTTT	CASGLASQASTEAFF
TRBV11-2	-	-	TRBJ2-7	TGTGCCAGCGGAAATGGATACGAGCAGTACTTC	CASGNGYEQYF
TRBV20-1	TRBD1	many	TRBJ2-5	TGCAGTGCGCAACCTGGACAGGACGCGACCCAGTACTTC	CSAQPGQDATQYF